Following are 13 T cell receptor beta chains from one sample sequenced in a study of blood T cell repertoires in COVID-19 (dated by TCRdb to 2019 to 2021). To prepare the library, the immunoSEQ multiplex PCR assay was applied. The source is immuneACCESS, and TCRdb retained only in-frame sequences with V and J called. Part of the clones is not carried over; for the studies checked, unresolved V genes explain less than half of this, and the remainder is unexplained. For this sample there are about 300,000 clones; 70% to 90% appear just once. 6% to 8% of the sample goes to the ten largest clones. The sequencing input was peripheral blood. The receptor source for this set is a woman between 50 and 59 years old with COVID-19, enrolled during active disease.

This clone was seen a single time. This rearrangement joins TRBV5-4 to TRBJ1-2; possible D gene TRBD1, 5 bases. This CDR3 has 13 amino acids. The V and J ends lost 2 bases and 6 bases respectively, with 11 bases between them. Germline values: CDR1 SGHNT, CDR2 YYREEE (reference sequence). CDR3 DNA sequence: TGTGCCAGCAGCTTCGGGGGAGGGGATGGCTACACCTTC. This sequence encodes CASSFGGGDGYTF.

V usage is TRBV9 and J usage is TRBJ1-2; D is possibly TRBD1 (6 bases). The CDR3 loop spans 18 amino acids. The V end was cut by 5 bases, the J end by 2 bases, with 25 bases between. Germline V CDR1 and CDR2: SGDLS, YYNGEE. As DNA, the CDR3 is TGTGCCAGCAGATATACGTCGGGTGGGGGGGCCCCAAACTATGGCTACACCTTC. This sequence encodes CASRYTSGGGAPNYGYTF.

A note on this clone: At one end, the junction sequence differs from germline, possibly due to a read error. The rearrangement uses TRBV11-2 and TRBJ2-5, with 9 bases that match TRBD2. The CDR3 spans 14 residues. CDR1 is SGHAT, CDR2 FQNNGV, per germline. For the CDR3, the DNA is TGTGCCAGCAGCTTATCCCCATTAGCGGGAGTAAGTCACTTC. The encoded protein is CASSLSPLAGVSHF. Filled out from reference TRBV11-2 and TRBJ2-5, the complete variable domain reads EAGVAQSPRYKIIEKRQSVAFWCNPISGHATLYWYQQILGQGPKLLIQFQNNGVVDDSQLPKDRFSAERLKGVDSTLKIQPAKLEDSAVYLCASSLSPLAGVSHFGPGTRLLVL.

J is TRBJ2-1 and V is TRBV15, with a tentative D call TRBD1 (6 bases). Per the germline V gene, CDR1 is LNHNV and CDR2 is YYDKDF (reference sequence). V gave up 0 bases and J gave up 9 bases, with 6 bases separating them. This CDR3 region has 12 residues. CDR3 amino acids: CATSRDRGEQFF. DNA of the CDR3: TGTGCCACCAGCAGAGACAGGGGTGAGCAGTTCTTC.

The chain recombines TRBV3-1 (or the pseudogene TRBV3-2) with TRBJ1-5; D is possibly TRBD1 (6 bases). The CDR3 loop spans 14 amino acids. V was clipped by 1 base and J by 11 bases, with 15 bases between them. Per germline, CDR1 LGHDT and CDR2 YNNKEL (reference sequence). The DNA for the CDR3 is TGTGCCAGCAGCCAAGGCCCCGGGAGGGGGACCCAGCATTTT. Encoded protein: CASSQGPGRGTQHF.

The gene calls are TRBV15 and TRBJ2-3, with D hard to call. V lost 0 bases and J lost 1, with 8 bases in between. Germline V gene data show CDR1 as LNHNV and CDR2 as YYDKDF (reference sequence). The CDR3 covers 15 residues. Here the CDR3 reads CATSREGFRTDTQYF. The CDR3 nucleotides are TGTGCCACCAGCAGAGAGGGCTTCCGCACAGATACGCAGTATTTT.

The gene calls are TRBV2 and TRBJ1-5, with D tentatively TRBD1 (6 bases). Trimming left V 9 bases short and J 6 bases short, with 18 bases between. The CDR3 is 14 amino acids. Germline V gives CDR1 SNHLY, CDR2 FYNNEI. The CDR3 loop reads CARGGGREAQPQHF. In DNA form, the CDR3 reads TGTGCCAGGGGCGGGGGCAGGGAGGCTCAGCCCCAGCATTTT.

V and J are TRBV5-4 and TRBJ2-7, with 10 bases identical to TRBD2. This CDR3 is 14 amino acids long. After removal of 3 bases from V and 5 bases from J, the junction contained 5 bases not matched to a gene. In germline, CDR1 is SGHNT, CDR2 YYREEE (reference sequence). In DNA form, the CDR3 reads TGTGCCAGCAGCTCATCTAGCGGGAGTGACGAGCAGTACTTC. Its protein is CASSSSSGSDEQYF.

The rearrangement uses TRBV7-9 and TRBJ2-3; 9 bases map to TRBD1. The V segment lost 3 bases and the J segment 1 base; nucleotides outside the gene matches: 5. The germline gives CDR1 SEHNR, CDR2 FQNEAQ (reference sequence). CDR3 size: 16 residues. CDR3 nucleotides: TGTGCCAGCAGCTTTCAAACAGGGGGCGGCACAGATACGCAGTATTTT. Encoded protein: CASSFQTGGGTDTQYF. Complete variable domain (other parts from reference TRBV7-9 and TRBJ2-3): DTGVSQNPRHKITKRGQNVTFRCDPISEHNRLYWYRQTLGQGPEFLTYFQNEAQLEKSRLLSDRFSAERPKGSFSTLEIQRTEQGDSAMYLCASSFQTGGGTDTQYFGPGTRLTVL.

The rearrangement joins TRBV18 to TRBJ1-4; TRBD1 is a possible D gene (6 bases). V was clipped by 3 bases and J by 4 bases, with 9 bases between them. The germline V gene has CDR1 KGHSH and CDR2 LQKENI. This CDR3 is 14 amino acids long. The CDR3: CASSPDSVNEKLFF. CDR3 DNA: TGTGCCAGCTCACCGGACAGCGTTAATGAAAAACTGTTTTTT.

The chain is built from TRBV6-2 or TRBV6-3 and TRBJ1-1; D may be TRBD1 (5 bases). Germline-derived CDR1 and CDR2 are MNHEY and SVGEGT. The CDR3 covers 14 residues. The germline V and J ends were trimmed by 5 bases and 5 bases, with 15 bases remaining between them. The CDR3 DNA reads TGTGCCAGCAGTAAAGCGGGGGGTGGTACTGAAGCTTTCTTT. Residues: CASSKAGGGTEAFF.

The V gene is TRBV5-6, the J gene TRBJ1-1; D unclear. This CDR3 region has 13 residues. Germline V lookup: CDR1 SGHDT, CDR2 YYEEEE. V lost 3 bases to trimming and J lost 0 bases, with 6 bases between them. As DNA, the CDR3 is TGTGCCAGCAGCTCAACTATGAACACTGAAGCTTTCTTT. It is translated as CASSSTMNTEAFF.

V is TRBV6-6 and J is TRBJ2-5; 15 positions match TRBD2. This CDR3 comprises 19 residues. Germline CDR1 MNHNY, CDR2 SVGAGI (reference sequence). Trimming cost V 5 bases and J 4 bases; bases outside gene matches: 14. The CDR3 DNA sequence: TGTGCCAGCAGTCTTAGCATCCCGGGACTAGCGGGAGGAGGAGAGACCCAGTACTTC. Amino acids: CASSLSIPGLAGGGETQYF.